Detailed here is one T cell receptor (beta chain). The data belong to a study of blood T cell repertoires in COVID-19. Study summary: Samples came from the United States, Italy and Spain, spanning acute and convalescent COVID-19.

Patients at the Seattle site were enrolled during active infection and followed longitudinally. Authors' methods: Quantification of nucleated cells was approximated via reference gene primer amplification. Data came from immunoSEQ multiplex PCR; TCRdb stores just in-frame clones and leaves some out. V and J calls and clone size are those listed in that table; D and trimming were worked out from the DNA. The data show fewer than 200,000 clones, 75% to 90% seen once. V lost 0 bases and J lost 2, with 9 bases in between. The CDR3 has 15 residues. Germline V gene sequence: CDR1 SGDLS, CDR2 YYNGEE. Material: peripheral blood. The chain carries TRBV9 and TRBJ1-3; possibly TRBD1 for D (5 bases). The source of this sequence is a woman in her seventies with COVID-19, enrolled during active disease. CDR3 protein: CASSVEGEAGNTIYF. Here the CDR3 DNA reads TGTGCCAGCAGCGTAGAAGGGGAGGCTGGAAACACCATATATTTT.